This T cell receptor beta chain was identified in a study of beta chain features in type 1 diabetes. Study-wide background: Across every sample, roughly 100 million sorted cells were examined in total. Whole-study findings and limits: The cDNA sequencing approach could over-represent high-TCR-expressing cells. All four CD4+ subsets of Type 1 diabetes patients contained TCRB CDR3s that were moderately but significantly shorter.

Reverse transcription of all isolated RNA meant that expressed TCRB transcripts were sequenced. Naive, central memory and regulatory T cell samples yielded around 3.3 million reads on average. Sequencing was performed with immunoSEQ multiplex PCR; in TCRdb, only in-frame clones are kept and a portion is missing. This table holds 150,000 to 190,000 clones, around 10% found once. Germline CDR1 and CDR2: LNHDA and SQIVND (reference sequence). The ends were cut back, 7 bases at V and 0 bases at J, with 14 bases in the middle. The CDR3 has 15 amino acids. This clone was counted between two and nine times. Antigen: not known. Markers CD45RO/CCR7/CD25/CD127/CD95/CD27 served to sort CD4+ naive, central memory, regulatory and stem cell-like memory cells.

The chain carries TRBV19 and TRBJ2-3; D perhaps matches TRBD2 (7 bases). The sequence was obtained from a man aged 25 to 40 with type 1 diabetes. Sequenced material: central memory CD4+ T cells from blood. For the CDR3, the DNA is TGTGCCAGTACATCCCGGGGGGCAAGCACAGATACGCAGTATTTT. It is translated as CASTSRGASTDTQYF.